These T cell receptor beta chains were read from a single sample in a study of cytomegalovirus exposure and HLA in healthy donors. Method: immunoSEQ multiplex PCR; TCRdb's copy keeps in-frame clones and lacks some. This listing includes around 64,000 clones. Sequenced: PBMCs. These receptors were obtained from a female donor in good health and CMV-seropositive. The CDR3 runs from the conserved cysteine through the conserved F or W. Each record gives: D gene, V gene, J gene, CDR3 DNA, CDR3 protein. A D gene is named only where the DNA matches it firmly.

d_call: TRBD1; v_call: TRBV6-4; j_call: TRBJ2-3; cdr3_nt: TGTGCCAGCAGTGACGGGACAGGGGGCACAGATACGCAGTATTTT; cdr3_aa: CASSDGTGGTDTQYF
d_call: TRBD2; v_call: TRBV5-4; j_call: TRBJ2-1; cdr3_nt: TGTGCCAGCAGCTTCCTAGCGGGCTCCGACAATGAGCAGTTCTTC; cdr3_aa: CASSFLAGSDNEQFF
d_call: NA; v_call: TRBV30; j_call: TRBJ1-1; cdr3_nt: TGTGCCTGGACCCCCGGGGAGTTTGAAGCTTTCTTT; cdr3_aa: CAWTPGEFEAFF
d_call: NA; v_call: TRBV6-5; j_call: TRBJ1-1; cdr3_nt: TGTGCCAGCAGTTACGTCGGTACGGGGGACACTGAAGCTTTCTTT; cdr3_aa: CASSYVGTGDTEAFF
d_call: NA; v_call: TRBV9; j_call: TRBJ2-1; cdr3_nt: TGTGCCAGCAGCGTAGGAACAGGGACCTACAATGAGCAGTTCTTC; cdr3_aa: CASSVGTGTYNEQFF
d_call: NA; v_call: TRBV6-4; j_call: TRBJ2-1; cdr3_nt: TGTGCCAGCAGCCGCGAAGCGGGCTACAATGAGCAGTTCTTC; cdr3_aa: CASSREAGYNEQFF
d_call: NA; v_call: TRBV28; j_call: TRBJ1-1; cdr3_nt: TGTGCCAGCAGTTTCATAGGGGTGAACACTGAAGCTTTCTTT; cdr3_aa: CASSFIGVNTEAFF
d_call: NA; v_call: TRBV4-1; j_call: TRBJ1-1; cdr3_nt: TGCGCCAGCAGCCAAGAGCCATCACAGGGTATGAACACTGAAGCTTTCTTT; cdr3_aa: CASSQEPSQGMNTEAFF
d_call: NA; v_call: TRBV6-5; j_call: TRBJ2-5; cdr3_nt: TGTGCCAGCAGCCAAGCAAAGGGGAAAGAGACCCAGTACTTC; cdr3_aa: CASSQAKGKETQYF
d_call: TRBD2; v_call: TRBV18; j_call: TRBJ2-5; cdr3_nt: TGTGCCAGCTCACCAGGGACTACTGAAGAGACCCAGTACTTC; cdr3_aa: CASSPGTTEETQYF
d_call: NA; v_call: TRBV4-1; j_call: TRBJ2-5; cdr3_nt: TGCGCCAGCAGCCGGAGTCTACATGGTGAGCAAGAGACCCAGTACTTC; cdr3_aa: CASSRSLHGEQETQYF
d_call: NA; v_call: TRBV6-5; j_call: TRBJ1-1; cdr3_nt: TGTGCCAGCACAGGGGACACTGAAGCTTTCTTT; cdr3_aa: CASTGDTEAFF
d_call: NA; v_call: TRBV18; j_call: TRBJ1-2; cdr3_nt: TGTGCCAGCTCACCAGGCGGGTTTAATCGCTACACCTTC; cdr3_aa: CASSPGGFNRYTF
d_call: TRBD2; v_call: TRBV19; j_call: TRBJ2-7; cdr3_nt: TGTGCCAGTAGTATTGGACTAGCGGGAAGCTACGAGCAGTACTTC; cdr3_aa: CASSIGLAGSYEQYF
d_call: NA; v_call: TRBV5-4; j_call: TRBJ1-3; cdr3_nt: TGTGCCAGCAGCCCGGACATCAACTCTGGAAACACCATATATTTT; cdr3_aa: CASSPDINSGNTIYF
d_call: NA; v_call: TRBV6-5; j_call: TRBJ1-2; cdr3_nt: TGTGCCAGCAGTGGACACAGGGATGGCTACACCTTC; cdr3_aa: CASSGHRDGYTF
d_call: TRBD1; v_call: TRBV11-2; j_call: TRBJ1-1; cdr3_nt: TGTGCCAGCAGCTTTACACAGGGGACCACTGAAGCTTTCTTT; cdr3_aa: CASSFTQGTTEAFF
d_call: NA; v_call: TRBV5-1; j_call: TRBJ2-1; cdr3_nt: TGCGCCAGCAGCTTGGCACAGAACGACAATGAGCAGTTCTTC; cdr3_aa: CASSLAQNDNEQFF
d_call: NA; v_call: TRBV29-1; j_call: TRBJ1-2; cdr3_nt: TGCAGCGTTGAACCCGTAAACTATGGCTACACCTTC; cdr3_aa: CSVEPVNYGYTF
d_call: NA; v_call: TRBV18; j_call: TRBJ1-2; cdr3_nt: TGTGCCAGCTCACCACAGCTGGGGACCGGGGACACTGGCTACACCTTC; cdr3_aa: CASSPQLGTGDTGYTF
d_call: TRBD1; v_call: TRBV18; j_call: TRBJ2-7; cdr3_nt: TGTGCCAGCTCACCAGGGACAGGGGAGACGTACGAGCAGTACTTC; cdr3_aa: CASSPGTGETYEQYF
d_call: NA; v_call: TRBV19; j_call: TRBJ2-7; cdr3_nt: TGTGCCAGTAGTCCCGCGGGAACCTACGAGCAGTACTTC; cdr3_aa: CASSPAGTYEQYF
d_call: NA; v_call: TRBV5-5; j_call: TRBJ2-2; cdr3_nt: TGTGCCAGCAGCGCTGTCAGACAGGCTCCGAACACCGGGGAGCTGTTTTTT; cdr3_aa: CASSAVRQAPNTGELFF
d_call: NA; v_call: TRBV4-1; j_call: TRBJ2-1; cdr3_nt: TGCGCCAGCAGCCAAGAGAACCTATACAATGAGCAGTTCTTC; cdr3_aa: CASSQENLYNEQFF